The clone carrying this TCR beta chain was counted at least ten times. The germline CDR1 and CDR2 sequences are MDHEN and SYDVKM. Trimming took 1 base from V and 5 from J, leaving 6 bases between them. The CDR3 runs to 12 residues. Amplifying from RNA transcripts, the study obtained TCR beta CDR3 regions. Second-round multiplex PCR followed a first-round RT-PCR using HTBI primers. TCRdb fed the multiplex PCR reads into MiXCR, producing one record per CDR3 protein. The top ten hold roughly 1.6% of the sample, which has a few hundred thousand distinct CDR3 sequences, about 17% seen once. The sample is drawn from a study of Graves' ophthalmopathy and Graves' hyperthyroidism.

The V call is TRBV28, the J call TRBJ2-7; D remains unclear. The sample comprised peripheral blood. The receptor comes from a woman aged 18-30 years with Graves' ophthalmopathy. CDR3: CASSLYLNEQYF. The CDR3 DNA follows: TGTGCCAGCAGTTTATACCTCAACGAGCAGTACTTC.